Listed below are T cell receptor beta chains from one sample, sequenced in a study of control samples from healthy donors and cancer patients. The repertoire was sequenced with immunoSEQ multiplex PCR; TCRdb's copy has only in-frame clones and lacks some. The repertoire holds 110,000 or so clones, with about four fifths as singletons. The specimen was blood. Every receptor here comes from a woman aged 45 to 65 in good health. Both conserved end residues are part of each CDR3.

TRBV6-1 | CASSEALGTGKFSGANVLTF
TRBV9 | CASSVGSTRVSGNTIYF
TRBV4-2 | CASSQDGLAGETQYF
TRBV3-1/TRBV3-2 | CASSTSGTEKSSGGRYGELFF
TRBV11-2 | CASSQTGDSGNTIYF
TRBV25-1 | CASSAGVGRGNIQYF
TRBV12-5 | CASGLVAGASPLHF
TRBV7-3 | CASSSSGTTNEQFF
TRBV5-1 | CASSLPGDLVEQFF
TRBV29-1 | CSVEAGSGELFF
TRBV11-3 | CASRSGTGAETQYF
TRBV4-2 | CASSQGSGGVTDTQYF
TRBV4-2 | CASSPSTSGGSYEQYF
TRBV5-1 | CASSLVGYGSNEKLFF
TRBV19 | CASSKQGRDYGYTF
TRBV7-3 | CASSLTPGAEAFF
TRBV11-3 | CASKIEAADNEQFF
TRBV27 | CASSDRGSPYEQYF
TRBV13 | CASSHGQGILYEQYF
TRBV30 | CAWALAGNEQFF
TRBV18 | CASSMIAGEVDTQYF
TRBV6-5 | CATLTGAYEQYF
TRBV5-1 | CASSLMDIQYF
TRBV7-9 | CASSLVDGETQYF
TRBV3-1/TRBV3-2 | CASSQDLLAGEQFF
TRBV5-6 | CASSPGPGTDTQYF
TRBV10-3 | CAIGTASYEQYF
TRBV5-4 | CASSSKGQHTQYF
TRBV30 | CAWTPWEGEAFF
TRBV28 | CASSQRTSGRDEQYF
TRBV12-3/TRBV12-4 | CASSLGQQETQYF
TRBV28 | CASSLLTGGVANTGELFF
TRBV5-4 | CASSSQGGNTIYF
TRBV7-2 | CASSLSSNQPQHF
TRBV6-4 | CASSRDRLGEQYF
TRBV11-3 | CASSLQGTKNTEAFF
TRBV7-9 | CASSSGGNEKLFF
TRBV4-1 | CASSQNLAGTGGDTQYF
TRBV6-1 | CASSERGQSPRNQPQHF
TRBV29-1 | CSVEVTGGYDEQYF
TRBV3-1/TRBV3-2 | CASSQVLSPYNEQFF